This TCR beta chain was sequenced during a study of T cell responses to AZD1222 COVID-19 vaccine. Trimming cost V 9 bases and J 1 base, with 14 bases left between them. This CDR3 has 14 amino acids. Germline V gene lookup returns CDR1 LNHDA and CDR2 SQIVND (reference sequence). Comments on this clone: What it binds is not known.

Profiling relied on immunoSEQ multiplex PCR, and the TCRdb table lists in-frame clones only, not all of them. Of about 120,000 clones in the sample, 70% to 85% are singletons; the top ten hold 5% to 7%. General study findings and limits: Baseline seropositives among AZD1222 recipients totaled only five to seven. Most donors were white British and more were female, and clonal diversity was possibly underestimated. Samples come after the peak T cell response, not at day 14.

The genes are TRBV19 and TRBJ2-3; possibly TRBD1 for D (5 bases). The receptor comes from an adult in good health. The sample consisted of peripheral blood, taken on day 0 of AZD1222 vaccination. The CDR3 region has the DNA TGTGCCAGCCAAAGCCTCAGGGGCACAGATACGCAGTATTTT. This codes for CASQSLRGTDTQYF.